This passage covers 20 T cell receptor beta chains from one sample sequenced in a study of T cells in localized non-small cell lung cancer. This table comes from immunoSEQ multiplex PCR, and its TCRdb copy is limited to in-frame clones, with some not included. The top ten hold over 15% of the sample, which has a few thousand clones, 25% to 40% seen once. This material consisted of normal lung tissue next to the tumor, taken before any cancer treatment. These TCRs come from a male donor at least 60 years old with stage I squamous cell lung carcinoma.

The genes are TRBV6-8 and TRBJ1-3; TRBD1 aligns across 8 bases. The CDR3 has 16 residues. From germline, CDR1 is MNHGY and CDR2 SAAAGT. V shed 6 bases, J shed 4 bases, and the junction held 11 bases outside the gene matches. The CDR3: CASSAPGRGRGNTIYF. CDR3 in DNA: TGTGCCAGCAGCGCTCCTGGCAGGGGGCGCGGAAACACCATATATTTT.

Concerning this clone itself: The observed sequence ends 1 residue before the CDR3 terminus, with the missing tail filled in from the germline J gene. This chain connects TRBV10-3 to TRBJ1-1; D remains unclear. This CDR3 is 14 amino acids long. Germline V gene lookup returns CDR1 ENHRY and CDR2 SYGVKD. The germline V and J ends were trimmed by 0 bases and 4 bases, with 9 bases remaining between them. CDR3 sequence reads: CAISESAGVTEAFF. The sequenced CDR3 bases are TGTGCCATCAGTGAGTCTGCAGGAGTCACTGAAGCTTTC.

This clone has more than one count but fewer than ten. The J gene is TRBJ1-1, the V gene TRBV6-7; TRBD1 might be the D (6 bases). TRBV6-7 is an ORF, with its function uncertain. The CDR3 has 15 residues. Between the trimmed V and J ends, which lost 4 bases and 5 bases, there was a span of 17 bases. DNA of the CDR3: TGTGCCAGCAGTTCCACCTGGGCAGGGGAGACTGAAGCTTTCTTT. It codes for CASSSTWAGETEAFF.

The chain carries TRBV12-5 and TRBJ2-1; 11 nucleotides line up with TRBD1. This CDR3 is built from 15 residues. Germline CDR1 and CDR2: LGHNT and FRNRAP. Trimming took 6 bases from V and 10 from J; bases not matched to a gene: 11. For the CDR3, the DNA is TGTGCTAGTGGCTCCCTAGGACAGGGGGCTTGGGAGCAGTTCTTC. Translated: CASGSLGQGAWEQFF.

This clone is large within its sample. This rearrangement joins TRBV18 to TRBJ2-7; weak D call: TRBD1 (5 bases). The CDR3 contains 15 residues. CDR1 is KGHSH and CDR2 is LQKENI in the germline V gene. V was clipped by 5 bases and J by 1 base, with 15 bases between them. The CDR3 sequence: CASSFVDSPSYEQYF. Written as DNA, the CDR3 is TGTGCCAGCTCATTCGTAGACAGCCCGTCCTACGAGCAGTACTTC.

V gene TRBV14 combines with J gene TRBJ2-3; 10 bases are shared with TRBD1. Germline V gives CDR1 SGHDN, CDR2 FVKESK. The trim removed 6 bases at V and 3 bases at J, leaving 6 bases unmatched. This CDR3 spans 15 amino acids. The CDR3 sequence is CASRLTGGKTDTQYF. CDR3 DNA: TGTGCCAGCAGACTGACAGGGGGCAAGACAGATACGCAGTATTTT.

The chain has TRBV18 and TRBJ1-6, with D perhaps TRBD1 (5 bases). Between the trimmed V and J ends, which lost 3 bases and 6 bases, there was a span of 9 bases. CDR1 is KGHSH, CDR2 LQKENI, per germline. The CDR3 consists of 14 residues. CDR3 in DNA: TGTGCCAGCTCACCCCCAGGGATTAATTCACCCCTCCACTTT. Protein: CASSPPGINSPLHF.

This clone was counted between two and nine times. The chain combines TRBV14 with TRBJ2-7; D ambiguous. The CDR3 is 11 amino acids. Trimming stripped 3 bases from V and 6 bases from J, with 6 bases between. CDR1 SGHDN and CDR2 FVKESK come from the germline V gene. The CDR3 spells CASSHAGEQYF. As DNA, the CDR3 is TGTGCCAGCAGCCACGCAGGCGAGCAGTACTTC.

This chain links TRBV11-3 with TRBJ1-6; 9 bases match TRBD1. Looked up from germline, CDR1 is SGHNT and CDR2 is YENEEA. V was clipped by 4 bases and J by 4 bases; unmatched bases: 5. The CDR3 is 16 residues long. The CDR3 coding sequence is TGTGCCAGCAGCTCCGCGACAGGGGGATATAATTCACCCCTCCACTTT. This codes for CASSSATGGYNSPLHF.

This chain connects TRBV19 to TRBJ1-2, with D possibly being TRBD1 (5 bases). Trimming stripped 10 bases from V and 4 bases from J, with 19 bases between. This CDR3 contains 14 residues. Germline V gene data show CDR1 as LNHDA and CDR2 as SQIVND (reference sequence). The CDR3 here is CATGPGPPLYGYTF. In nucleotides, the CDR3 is TGTGCCACGGGACCGGGTCCTCCTCTCTATGGCTACACCTTC. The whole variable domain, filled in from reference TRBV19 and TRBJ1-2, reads DGGITQSPKYLFRKEGQNVTLSCEQNLNHDAMYWYRQDPGQGLRLIYYSQIVNDFQKGDIAEGYSVSREKKESFPLTVTSAQKNPTAFYLCATGPGPPLYGYTFGSGTRLTVV.

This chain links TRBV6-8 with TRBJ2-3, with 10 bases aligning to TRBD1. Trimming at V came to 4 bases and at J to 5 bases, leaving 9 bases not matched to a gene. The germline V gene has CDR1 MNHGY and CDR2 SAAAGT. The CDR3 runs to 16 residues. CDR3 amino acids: CASSSLGQGSLDTQYF. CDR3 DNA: TGTGCCAGCAGTTCTCTGGGACAGGGGAGTTTAGATACGCAGTATTTT.

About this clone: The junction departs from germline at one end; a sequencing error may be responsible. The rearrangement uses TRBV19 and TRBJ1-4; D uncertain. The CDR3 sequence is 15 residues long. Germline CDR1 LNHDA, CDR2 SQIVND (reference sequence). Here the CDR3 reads CASTSPGDPHDKLFF. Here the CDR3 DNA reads TGTGCCAGTACCTCACCCGGAGACCCACATGACAAACTGTTTTTT. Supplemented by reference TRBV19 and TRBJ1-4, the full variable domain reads DGGITQSPKYLFRKEGQNVTLSCEQNLNHDAMYWYRQDPGQGLRLIYYSQIVNDFQKGDIAEGYSVSREKKESFPLTVTSAQKNPTAFYLCASTSPGDPHDKLFFGSGTQLSVL.

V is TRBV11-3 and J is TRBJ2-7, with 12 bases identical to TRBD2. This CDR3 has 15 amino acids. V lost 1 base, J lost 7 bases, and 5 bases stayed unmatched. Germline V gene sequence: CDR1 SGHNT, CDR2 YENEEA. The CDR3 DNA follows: TGTGCCAGCAGCTTAGTTGGGACTAGCGGGCCTGAGCAGTACTTC. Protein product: CASSLVGTSGPEQYF.

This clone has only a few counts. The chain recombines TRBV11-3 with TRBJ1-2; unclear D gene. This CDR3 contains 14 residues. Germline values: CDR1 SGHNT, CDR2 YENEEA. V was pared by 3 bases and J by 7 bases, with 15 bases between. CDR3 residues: CASSLSNAAGGYTF. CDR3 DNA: TGTGCCAGCAGCTTGTCGAATGCGGCTGGTGGCTACACCTTC.

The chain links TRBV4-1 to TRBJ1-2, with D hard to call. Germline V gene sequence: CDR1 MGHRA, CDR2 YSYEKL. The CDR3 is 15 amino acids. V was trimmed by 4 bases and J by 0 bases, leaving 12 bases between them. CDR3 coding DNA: TGCGCCAGCAGCCCGAGCCTCTCCTCTAACTATGGCTACACCTTC. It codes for CASSPSLSSNYGYTF.

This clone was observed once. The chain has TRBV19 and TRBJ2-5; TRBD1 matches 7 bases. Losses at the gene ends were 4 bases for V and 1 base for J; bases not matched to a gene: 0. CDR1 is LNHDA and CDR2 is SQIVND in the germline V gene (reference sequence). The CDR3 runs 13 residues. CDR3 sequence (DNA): TGTGCCAGTAGTAGACAGGGCCAAGAGACCCAGTACTTC. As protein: CASSRQGQETQYF.

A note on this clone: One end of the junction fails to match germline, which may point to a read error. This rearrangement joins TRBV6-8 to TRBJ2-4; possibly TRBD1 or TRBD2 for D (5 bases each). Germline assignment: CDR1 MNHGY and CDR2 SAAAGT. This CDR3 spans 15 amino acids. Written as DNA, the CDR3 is TGTGCCAGCGGTTACCCCCGGGACGGGAAAAACATTCAGTACTTC. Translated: CASGYPRDGKNIQYF.

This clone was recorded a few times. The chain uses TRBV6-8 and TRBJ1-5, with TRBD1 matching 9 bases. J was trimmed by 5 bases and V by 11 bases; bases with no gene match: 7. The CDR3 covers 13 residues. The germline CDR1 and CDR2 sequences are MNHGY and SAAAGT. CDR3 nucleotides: TGTGCCGCAACGGGACAGGGAGATCAGCCCCAGCATTTT. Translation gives CAATGQGDQPQHF.

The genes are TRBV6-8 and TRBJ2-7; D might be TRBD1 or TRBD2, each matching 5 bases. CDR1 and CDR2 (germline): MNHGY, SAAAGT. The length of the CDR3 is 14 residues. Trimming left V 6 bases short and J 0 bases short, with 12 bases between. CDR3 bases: TGTGCCAGCAGGGGGGAATTACTCTCCTACGAGCAGTACTTC. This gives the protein CASRGELLSYEQYF.

CDR3 bases: TGTGCCAGTAGAAACAGGGGCGCCGAAAAACTGTTTTTT. Translated, it gives CASRNRGAEKLFF. The chain employs TRBV19 and TRBJ1-4, with 7 bases aligning to TRBD1. The germline V gene has CDR1 LNHDA and CDR2 SQIVND (reference sequence). V was pared by 6 bases and J by 8 bases, with 6 bases of the junction left unmatched. The CDR3 covers 13 residues.